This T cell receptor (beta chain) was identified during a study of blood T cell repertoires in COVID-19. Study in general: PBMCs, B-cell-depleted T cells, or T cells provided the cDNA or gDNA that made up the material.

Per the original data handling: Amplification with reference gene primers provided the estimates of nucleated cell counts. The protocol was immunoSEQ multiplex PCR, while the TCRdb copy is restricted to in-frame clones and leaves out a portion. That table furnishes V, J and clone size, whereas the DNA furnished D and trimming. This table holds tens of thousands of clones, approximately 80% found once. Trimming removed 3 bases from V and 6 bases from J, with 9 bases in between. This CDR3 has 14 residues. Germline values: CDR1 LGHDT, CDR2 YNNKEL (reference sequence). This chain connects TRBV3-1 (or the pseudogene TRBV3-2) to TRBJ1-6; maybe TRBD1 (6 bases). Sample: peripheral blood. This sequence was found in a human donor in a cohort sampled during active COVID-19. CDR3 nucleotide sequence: TGTGCCAGCAGCCAGCGGGGGGCTAATTCACCCCTCCACTTT. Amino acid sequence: CASSQRGANSPLHF.